These T cell receptor beta chains were read from a single sample in a study of T cells after yellow fever vaccination. TCRdb used MiXCR to reprocess the 5' RACE reads, holding one entry per CDR3 protein. The repertoire holds 120,000 or so distinct CDR3 sequences, nearly 15% seen once, with about 42% in the top ten. The source was CD8+ T cells sorted from PBMCs, collected 5 days after the yellow fever booster vaccination. All receptors come from a man younger than 35 who received the YFV17D yellow fever vaccine. The CDR3 runs from the conserved cysteine through the conserved F or W. D genes are given only for firm matches. The listing skips clone size in some rows; elsewhere it reads once, few, many or a size class.

TRBJ1-1	-	-	TRBV11-1	CASSLVDSPNTEAFF	TGTGCCAGCAGCTTAGTGGACAGCCCGAACACTGAAGCTTTCTTT
TRBJ2-5	few	TRBD2	TRBV20-1	CSASAPTSGQETQYF	TGCAGTGCTAGCGCCCCGACTAGCGGGCAAGAGACCCAGTACTTC
TRBJ2-3	few	-	TRBV7-2	CASSLALQSHTTDTQYF	TGTGCCAGCAGCTTAGCGCTACAGAGCCATACCACAGATACGCAGTATTTT
TRBJ2-2	-	TRBD2	TRBV6-2/TRBV6-3	CASSYVRGAPGELFF	TGTGCCAGCAGTTATGTGCGGGGGGCCCCCGGGGAGCTGTTTTTT
TRBJ2-7	-	-	TRBV7-2	CASSPGLVEQYF	TGTGCCAGCAGTCCCGGACTCGTCGAGCAGTACTTC
TRBJ1-2	-	TRBD1	TRBV15	CATSRAPGQGNYGYTF	TGTGCCACCAGCAGAGCCCCGGGACAGGGTAACTATGGCTACACCTTC
TRBJ2-1	-	TRBD1	TRBV3-1	CASSQVGQGVWNEQFF	TGTGCCAGCAGCCAAGTGGGACAGGGGGTTTGGAATGAGCAGTTCTTC
TRBJ2-7	many	-	TRBV29-1	CSVVLASTYEQYF	TGCAGCGTTGTGCTAGCGTCGACCTACGAGCAGTACTTC
TRBJ2-5	many	TRBD1	TRBV4-3	CASSQDFRGQETQYF	TGCGCCAGCAGCCAAGATTTCAGGGGGCAAGAGACCCAGTACTTC
TRBJ2-2	-	-	TRBV4-2	CASSHGTGPGELFF	TGTGCCAGCAGCCATGGGACGGGGCCCGGGGAGCTGTTTTTT
TRBJ2-3	-	-	TRBV3-2	CASSLGQLTYGTDTQYF	TGTGCCAGCAGCCTGGGACAGCTAACTTACGGCACAGATACGCAGTATTTT
TRBJ2-1	-	-	TRBV19	CASSIPGSAAEQFF	TGTGCCAGTAGTATACCCGGCAGCGCGGCTGAGCAGTTCTTC
TRBJ2-3	few	TRBD2	TRBV5-1	CASSSSGGISTDTQYF	TGCGCCAGCAGCTCTAGCGGGGGGATTAGCACAGATACGCAGTATTTT
TRBJ1-1	-	TRBD1	TRBV5-1	CASSLGQGIAFF	TGCGCCAGCAGCCTCGGACAGGGTATCGCTTTCTTT
TRBJ1-1	-	TRBD1	TRBV9	CASSVATPGGGNTEAFF	TGTGCCAGCAGCGTAGCTACGCCAGGGGGAGGTAACACTGAAGCTTTCTTT
TRBJ2-7	-	TRBD1	TRBV7-9	CASIQTGKPYEQYF	TGTGCCAGCATCCAGACAGGGAAGCCCTACGAGCAGTACTTC